This record concerns one T cell receptor (beta chain) sequence. The data were taken from a study of blood T cell repertoires in COVID-19. In the study overall: In each case, the material was cDNA or gDNA derived from T cells, B-cell-depleted T cells, or PBMCs.

The germline V gene has CDR1 SGHTA and CDR2 FQGNSA. The ends lost 1 base at V and 8 bases at J; junction bases unmatched: 8. The length of the CDR3 is 15 residues. Per the authors' pipeline: Amplification from reference gene primers served as the basis for estimated nucleated cell counts. Assay used: immunoSEQ multiplex PCR; TCRdb lists only in-frame clones, some missing. For V, J and clone size, that table is used; D and trimming come from the DNA. This sample has 150,000 or so clones, with more than 60% found just once. The chain uses TRBV7-2 and TRBJ1-2, with 9 bases that match TRBD1. Sequencing was performed on peripheral blood. The receptor was isolated from a woman aged 50 to 65 with active or convalescent COVID-19. CDR3 coding DNA: TGTGCCAGCAGCTTAGAATTGGGGACAGGGTCCGGCTACACCTTC. This encodes CASSLELGTGSGYTF.